A single sample is the source of the 5 T cell receptor beta chains below, sequenced in a study of blood T cell repertoires in COVID-19. Produced via immunoSEQ multiplex PCR; TCRdb's table is partial and in-frame only. This repertoire shows some 100,000 clones, 85% found once; its top ten account for about 1.8%. What was sequenced was peripheral blood. The receptor source for this set is a woman aged 70-85 years with active or convalescent COVID-19.

The V call is TRBV4-3, the J call TRBJ2-1, with D unresolved. The CDR3 has 14 amino acids. Trimming removed 0 bases from V and 5 bases from J, with 8 bases in between. The germline V gene has CDR1 LGHNA and CDR2 YSLEER. CDR3 amino acids: CASSQEGPHNEQFF. In DNA, the CDR3 is TGCGCCAGCAGCCAAGAGGGCCCACACAATGAGCAGTTCTTC.

In its sample, this clone was seen once. This chain uses TRBV9 with TRBJ1-3; 8 bases fit TRBD1. Germline lookup yields CDR1 SGDLS and CDR2 YYNGEE. There are 15 residues in the CDR3. The V segment lost 7 bases and the J segment 3 bases; nucleotides outside the gene matches: 9. In nucleotides, the CDR3 is TGTGCCAGCGGTCCACAGGGGGATGGTGGAAACACCATATATTTT. Amino acids: CASGPQGDGGNTIYF.

The gene calls are TRBV7-8 and TRBJ1-6; tentative D call: TRBD1 (6 bases). The V end lost 1 base, the J end lost 0 bases, and 10 bases lay between the germline ends. Per germline, CDR1 SGHVS and CDR2 FQNEAQ. The CDR3 totals 17 residues. Here the CDR3 DNA reads TGTGCCAGCAGCTTAGTTCAGGGGAGCTCCTATAATTCACCCCTCCACTTT. Translated: CASSLVQGSSYNSPLHF.

The chain uses TRBV14 and TRBJ2-3; 8 nucleotides line up with TRBD2. Germline V CDR1 and CDR2: SGHDN, FVKESK. The CDR3 extends over 16 amino acids. Unmatched junction bases numbered 8, after V lost 4 bases and J lost 2 bases. CDR3 protein: CASSREPAGATDTQYF. The CDR3 DNA sequence: TGTGCCAGCAGCCGGGAGCCAGCGGGGGCCACAGATACGCAGTATTTT.

The sample holds one count of this clone. The CDR3 region is CASSFTGTSTDTQYF. In DNA form, the CDR3 reads TGTGCCAGCAGCTTCACCGGGACTAGCACAGATACGCAGTATTTT. V and J are TRBV11-2 and TRBJ2-3; possibly TRBD2 for D (6 bases). The CDR3 is 15 amino acids. The germline gives CDR1 SGHAT, CDR2 FQNNGV. The V gene lost 3 bases and the J gene lost 0 bases, with 10 bases spanning the gap.